This T cell receptor beta chain emerged from a study of early T cells in non-severe SARS-CoV-2 infection. About the study: Sequenced material consisted of bulk RNA (from unsorted whole blood), and chains were unpaired. Overall study results and limits: Sequences matched to VDJdb favored anti-spike CD8 responses, while private and CD4 specificities were missed.

Unique molecular identifiers were attached to individual cDNA molecules. Each CDR3 protein is one row after TCRdb ran MiXCR on the 5' RACE reads. Here the sample spans some 45,000 distinct CDR3 sequences, approximately 5.9% being singletons. The V gene lost 2 bases and the J gene lost 2 bases, with 18 bases spanning the gap. The V gene's germline CDR1 is SGHAT and CDR2 FQDESV (reference sequence). The CDR3 length is 18 residues. A word on this clonotype: The antigen remains unidentified.

This sequence was found in an adult who was a healthcare worker with PCR-confirmed SARS-CoV-2 infection or an uninfected control (not recorded which). Sequencing was performed on whole blood, taken at baseline. The chain uses TRBV11-1 and TRBJ1-4; D might be TRBD1 (5 bases). The CDR3 loop reads CASSLLEGLGHTNEKLFF. Written as DNA, the CDR3 is TGTGCCAGCAGCTTACTGGAGGGTTTGGGGCACACTAATGAAAAACTGTTTTTT.